This T cell receptor beta chain is drawn from a study of blood T cell repertoires in COVID-19 (dated by TCRdb to 2018 to 2020). Some background on the complete study: Samples covering the acute and convalescent phases of COVID-19 were provided by collaborators in the United States, Italy and Spain. The prospective study material was composed of cDNA or gDNA derived from T cells, B-cell-depleted T cells, or PBMCs. Deeply sampled blood TCRbeta repertoires from subjects exposed to, actively infected with, or recovered from COVID-19 were included in the dataset. The repertoires were released in a freely available public database intended as a resource for research on the immune response to SARS-CoV-2. Samples came from the ongoing ImmuneRACE study (first 160 participants) plus 1,254 subjects from 6 global collaborators. Sample metadata almost always included a de-identified subject ID, COVID-19 status, age in years and sex. Where HLA class I and class II types were available, the types were taken from metadata supplied by the sample provider, not from assay-based typing. General findings and caveats noted by the study authors: The quantity of clinical and demographic metadata differed by source and by participant and was supplied without curation.

A second Seattle source provided samples from volunteer blood donors who had recovered from COVID-19. The collaborating institutions used their own protocols to collect whole blood in K2EDTA tubes. For TCRbeta analysis, collaborators shipped samples in one of three forms: frozen whole blood, isolated PBMCs, or DNA extracted from either of those sample types. TCRbeta CDR3 regions were amplified from genomic DNA by means of the immunoSEQ Assay, a bias-controlled multiplex PCR. The published analysis was carried out like this. Nucleated cell counts per sample were estimated from amplification of reference gene primers within the assay. Sequence reads were collapsed and filtered to measure the absolute abundance of every unique TCRbeta CDR3 rearrangement. For each sample, productive Simpson clonality was calculated by taking the square root of Simpson's diversity index across productive rearrangements. Imported from immuneACCESS, the table was reduced by TCRdb to in-frame sequences with V and J called. These copies leave out some clones; in studies compared against another copy, an unresolved V gene accounts for under half, and the cause of the remainder is not known. Clone size and V and J calls were adopted from that table, with D and trimming inferred from the DNA. Recorded for this sample are some 230,000 clones; about 80% of them occurred a single time. The top ten constitute approximately 2.9% of the sample.

A note on this clone: Its binding antigen is unknown. The input lacks base qualities; no much larger clone sits a single base away.

Measured from the cysteine to the phenylalanine, the CDR3 is 14 residues long. CDR3 DNA only is kept here, 42 bases in frame from base 1. Trimming removed 6 bases from V and 4 bases from J; the gene matches leave 5 bases unexplained. CDR1 and CDR2 were assigned from the germline V gene as MNHEY and SVGAGI. The sample taken for sequencing was peripheral blood. This sequence uses TRBV6-5 and TRBJ2-2, with 7 bases aligning to TRBD1. The receptor's source is a woman in her 30s who had recovered from COVID-19. The CDR3 amino acid sequence is: CASRETGTTGELFF. The DNA reads as follows: TGTGCCAGCAGGGAGACAGGGACCACCGGGGAGCTGTTTTTT.